The T cell receptor (beta chain) described here comes from a study of T cell responses to AZD1222 COVID-19 vaccine (TCRdb year 2021). Regarding the study in general: A total of 230 to 250 trial participants underwent TCR sequencing, of whom approximately 210 received two doses of AZD1222 and approximately 25 received two doses of the MenACWY control vaccine. Trial participants were enrolled by age into 18-55, 56-69 and 70-plus year subgroups, with approximately 150, 30 and 60 TCR-sequenced participants respectively. Overall results and qualifications from the work: Vaccine-associated CD4 TCRs spanned the whole spike protein, with dominant responses in regions 160-218 and 743-854. Spike-specific TCR breadth and depth rose significantly after two AZD1222 doses compared with day 0 and with MenACWY recipients. Conclusions about previously exposed vaccinees are limited, since just 6 or 7 AZD1222 recipients were seropositive for SARS-CoV-2 at baseline. Participants were mostly white British, with more females than males. The authors suggested clonal diversity may have been underestimated. Because no day 14 peak-response samples were available, repertoires were characterized only after the peak T cell response. Nearly half of unique spike-specific TCRs reportedly recognized epitopes outside regions mutated in the B.1.351 and B.1.1.7 variants. In the small 56-69-year group, the increase in depth fell short of significance, most likely because of low power.

Reading the germline V gene gives CDR1 SQVTM and CDR2 ANQGSEA. V is trimmed back by 7 bases and J by 2 bases, and the junction contains 4 bases that no gene match accounts for. The CDR3 runs 12 residues from the cysteine to the phenylalanine. The CDR3 DNA has 36 bases and is translated from base 1. The CDR3 regions of human TCRbeta chains were analyzed by immunosequencing. Per the source publication's procedure: Repertoire TCRs were checked for matches against a reference library of SARS-CoV-2-specific TCRs that had been generated using the MIRA antigen-specificity platform. Breadth meant the fraction of unique TCRs that were SARS-CoV-2-associated, whereas depth meant the fraction of total T cells that were SARS-CoV-2-associated. Using the MIRA data, each spike-specific TCR was mapped to the spike region that the TCR reacts to and placed in a CD4 or CD8 class. Log10-transformed breadth and depth values were compared by one-way ANOVA with Sidak's multiple comparisons tests. TCRdb obtained this table from immuneACCESS and retained in-frame rearrangements with V and J assigned. These tables miss some clones; where compared with another copy, unresolved V genes account for less than half of the shortfall, and the remainder is unexplained. V, J and clone size were drawn from that table, and D and trimming were deduced from the DNA. The sample profile shows over 130,000 clones; about 89% of them were found once. The ten largest account for roughly 7.5% of the sample.

The time point label of this sample denotes: about 28 days (+/-7) after the second vaccine dose. The sample's treatment or condition label is to be understood as: meningococcal conjugate vaccine given as trial control. Vaccinee samples were obtained from the UK trials COV001 and COV002, which included a single-blind randomized controlled phase 2/3 trial of AZD1222 (ChAdOx1 nCoV-19) in healthy adults. For TCRbeta chain sequencing, PBMC samples from trial participants were taken at day 0 and at day 28 after the second dose. Note on this clone: No antigen is known for it. No much larger clone exists at a distance of one base, and base qualities are not known.

The chain uses TRBV29-1 and TRBJ1-2; a stretch of 7 junction bases matches TRBD1. The TCR originated in an adult who received the MenACWY meningococcal vaccine as a control. The sequencing used peripheral blood, collected 28 days after the second dose of the MenACWY control vaccine. The nucleotide sequence reads TGCAGCGGGGAGACAGGGAACTATGGCTACACCTTC. Its protein product is CSGETGNYGYTF.